This paragraph covers one T cell receptor beta chain sequence. Trimming cost V 2 bases and J 0 bases, with 10 bases left between them. The CDR3 consists of 15 residues. The source of the sample is a study of human T cells and chemical hapten exposure. This sample's time point: patch test 2, 6 weeks after DPC sensitization. Sample treatment: therapeutic diphenylcyclopropenone sensitization with weekly scalp DPC. Individual cDNA molecules in this library carried unique molecular identifiers. TCRdb analysed the RACE reads with MiXCR anew, one entry per CDR3 protein. The repertoire holds just over 350,000 distinct CDR3 sequences, 6% to 7% seen once, with around 6% in the top ten.

The starting material was whole blood, obtained in connection with sensitization to the hapten diphenylcyclopropenone (DPC). This clonotype originated in a woman aged 18-29 years with alopecia areata. Some clones in this sample may be carry-over from other donors' samples. The chain links TRBV12-3 or TRBV12-4 to TRBJ1-1, with D possibly being TRBD1 (6 bases). The CDR3 loop is CASSLRTDLNTEAFF. The CDR3 DNA reads as TGTGCCAGCAGTTTAAGGACAGACCTGAACACTGAAGCTTTCTTT.